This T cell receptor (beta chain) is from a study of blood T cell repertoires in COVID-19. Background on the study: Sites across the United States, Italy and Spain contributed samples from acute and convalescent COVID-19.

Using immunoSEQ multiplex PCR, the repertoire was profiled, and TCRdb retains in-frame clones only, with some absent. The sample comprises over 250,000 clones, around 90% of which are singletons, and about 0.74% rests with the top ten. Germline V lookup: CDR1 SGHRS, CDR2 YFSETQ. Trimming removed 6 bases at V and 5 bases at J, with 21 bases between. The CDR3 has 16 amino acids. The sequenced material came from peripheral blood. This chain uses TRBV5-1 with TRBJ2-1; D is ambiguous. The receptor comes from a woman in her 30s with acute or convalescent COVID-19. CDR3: CASTLETTHSDNEQFF. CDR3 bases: TGCGCCAGCACCCTTGAAACTACCCATAGTGACAATGAGCAGTTCTTC.